The present T cell receptor beta chain was sequenced within a study of human T cells and chemical hapten exposure. At the level of the study: Patches that contained 0.01% DPC were applied to the upper back and read at 6 days. General study results and limits: Sensitization with DPC brought no change to TCRs above 1 in 1000 in frequency.

Trimming shortened V by 7 bases and J by 2 bases, and 8 bases separated the two germline ends. The CDR3 loop spans 12 amino acids. Germline V gene sequence: CDR1 SQVTM, CDR2 ANQGSEA. TCRdb fed the RACE reads into MiXCR, producing one record per CDR3 protein. The sample lists 85,000 to 100,000 distinct CDR3 sequences, 8% to 13% seen once, with 2.2% in the top ten. Time point: patch test 2, 6 weeks after DPC sensitization. Indicated treatment: therapeutic diphenylcyclopropenone sensitization with weekly scalp DPC. Alopecia patients deemed DPC-suitable, aged 18 to 70, excluding pregnancy. Whole blood that had not been fractionated was the source of extracted total RNA. This clonotype was picked up many times. Its specificity is not known.

The sequence came from a man aged 35 to 55 with alopecia areata. Some clones in this sample may be carry-over from other donors' samples. The chain is built from TRBV29-1 and TRBJ1-4; D might be TRBD1 (6 bases). Here the sequenced sample was whole blood, taken in connection with sensitization to the hapten diphenylcyclopropenone (DPC). In DNA, the CDR3 is TGCAGCGGCAGGGGTACTAATGAAAAACTGTTTTTT. Translating gives CSGRGTNEKLFF. Based on the CDR3 plus reference TRBV29-1 and TRBJ1-4, the full variable domain is SAVISQKPSRDICQRGTSLTIQCQVDSQVTMMFWYRQQPGQSLTLIATANQGSEATYESGFVIDKFPISRPNLTFSTLTVSNMSPEDSSIYLCSGRGTNEKLFFGSGTQLSVL.